This T cell receptor (beta chain) was identified in a study of memory CD4+ T cells and cytomegalovirus serostatus. About this clone itself: What it recognizes is unknown.

Sequencing was performed with immunoSEQ multiplex PCR; in TCRdb, only in-frame clones are kept and a portion is missing. The sample records 50,000 to 60,000 clones, about four fifths being singletons. Single viable CD3+CD4+CD8-CD45RO+ cells were sorted as the memory CD4+ T cells. CMV serostatus came from serum IgG against pp150, pp28, p38, p52. Overall study results and limits: Repertoires predicted CMV serostatus with median bootstrapped AUC of 0.95.

This CDR3 is 15 amino acids long. CDR1 and CDR2 from the germline V gene are SGHRS and YFSETQ. Trimming removed 4 bases from V and 1 base from J, with 11 bases in between. The chain combines TRBV5-1 with TRBJ2-2; tentative D call: TRBD1 (5 bases). The sequence derives from an adult in good health and CMV-seronegative. Sample: memory CD4+ T cells from blood. The CDR3 here is CASSTAQGNTGELFF. CDR3 nucleotides: TGCGCCAGCAGCACCGCTCAGGGGAACACCGGGGAGCTGTTTTTT.